A selection of T cell receptor beta chains follows, all from one sample in a study of blood T cell repertoires in COVID-19. Some clones are missing from TCRdb's copy, which holds only in-frame ones; the method was immunoSEQ multiplex PCR. This sample has about 120,000 clones; roughly nine tenths occur once, and the top ten carry roughly 4.8%. Sample: peripheral blood. These receptors all come from a man aged 60 to 69 with COVID-19, enrolled during active disease. CDR3s include the opening cysteine and the closing phenylalanine or tryptophan. The order of the fields is D gene, CDR3 length, J gene, V gene, clone size, CDR3 DNA, CDR3 protein. D genes are given only for firm matches. Size is stated for part of the rows, as once, few or many counts, or as a class when the clone is expanded.

>NA|13|TRBJ1-1|TRBV28|NA
TGTGCCAGCAGTTTCCAGGGATGGGTTGAAGCTTTCTTT
CASSFQGWVEAFF
>NA|13|TRBJ2-1|TRBV21-1|NA
TGTGCCAGCAGCAGCGTACAGGGCGATGAGCAGTTCTTC
CASSSVQGDEQFF
>NA|14|TRBJ1-2|TRBV30|NA
TGTGCCTGGAGTGGGCTCACGGGGAACTATGGCTACACCTTC
CAWSGLTGNYGYTF
>NA|15|TRBJ2-5|TRBV7-3|NA
TGTGCCAGCAGCTCCCAGGCGGGGTACCAAGAGACCCAGTACTTC
CASSSQAGYQETQYF
>TRBD1|11|TRBJ2-7|TRBV6-5|NA
TGTGCCAGCACCCTGACAGGGCAGCAGTACTTC
CASTLTGQQYF
>NA|16|TRBJ1-4|TRBV6-1|NA
TGTGCCAGCAGTGAGCGAAGAGAACCGGGGAATGAAAAACTGTTTTTT
CASSERREPGNEKLFF
>NA|12|TRBJ1-2|TRBV10-3|once
TGTGCCATCGAGGGTCGAGGCTATGGCTACACCTTC
CAIEGRGYGYTF
>NA|14|TRBJ2-2|TRBV14|NA
TGTGCCAGCAGCCCACTTCGGGGGACCGGGGAGCTGTTTTTT
CASSPLRGTGELFF
>NA|14|TRBJ1-5|TRBV28|NA
TGTGCCAGCAGTTTGTTGCAGGGCAATCAGCCCCAGCATTTT
CASSLLQGNQPQHF
>NA|15|TRBJ2-3|TRBV7-2|once
TGTGCCAGCAGCTTTATGACAGATAGCACAGATACGCAGTATTTT
CASSFMTDSTDTQYF
>NA|14|TRBJ2-1|TRBV11-3|NA
TGTGCCAGCAGCCGTTTACAGATTTTCCATGAGCAGTTCTTC
CASSRLQIFHEQFF
>NA|17|TRBJ1-2|TRBV15|NA
TGTGCCACCAGCACAGGCAAATGGGGCAGGCCGGACTATGGCTACACCTTC
CATSTGKWGRPDYGYTF
>NA|14|TRBJ1-1|TRBV3-1/TRBV3-2|NA
TGTGCCAGCAGCCAAGGCAGGATGAACACTGAAGCTTTCTTT
CASSQGRMNTEAFF
>TRBD1|16|TRBJ2-7|TRBV27|NA
TGTGCCAGCAGTCAGCTAGGGACAGGGGAGTCCCACGAGCAGTACTTC
CASSQLGTGESHEQYF
>TRBD2|15|TRBJ2-1|TRBV2|NA
TGTGCCAGCAGACCCCCTAGCGGGAGCTACAATGAGCAGTTCTTC
CASRPPSGSYNEQFF
>NA|17|TRBJ2-7|TRBV28|NA
TGTGCCAGCAGTTTATGGGGGTCCAGCAGTAAGGGAGGCGAGCAGTACTTC
CASSLWGSSSKGGEQYF
>NA|18|TRBJ2-6|TRBV21-1|once
TGTGCCAGCAGCGACCGGGACAGGGGGCGCCGTGGGGCCAACGTCCTGACTTTC
CASSDRDRGRRGANVLTF
>TRBD1|16|TRBJ1-5|TRBV7-2|NA
TGTGCCAGCAGCTACGTCCGCGGGACAGGGGGGCAGCCCCAGCATTTT
CASSYVRGTGGQPQHF
>TRBD2|13|TRBJ2-1|TRBV11-2|once
TGTGCCAGCAGCTTAGGGCTAGCGGATGAGCAGTTCTTC
CASSLGLADEQFF
>NA|12|TRBJ1-2|TRBV18|few
TGTGCCAGCTCACCAGGGCAGAATGGCTACACCTTC
CASSPGQNGYTF
>NA|14|TRBJ2-2|TRBV19|NA
TGTGCCAGTAGAAAAACACAGGGCACCGGGGAGCTGTTTTTT
CASRKTQGTGELFF
>NA|14|TRBJ2-1|TRBV11-2|NA
TGTGCCAGCAGCCCGGACTGGGGGGATAATGAGCAGTTCTTC
CASSPDWGDNEQFF
>TRBD2|17|TRBJ2-7|TRBV15|NA
TGTGCCACCAGCAGAGGGCCAGGGACTAGCGGAAACTACGAGCAGTACTTC
CATSRGPGTSGNYEQYF